The rows below give T cell receptor beta chains drawn from one sample of a study of cytomegalovirus exposure and HLA in healthy donors. The protocol was immunoSEQ multiplex PCR, while the TCRdb copy is restricted to in-frame clones and leaves out a portion. The data contain 240,000 or so clones, 86% of them singletons. Specimen: PBMCs. The receptors derive from a woman aged 25 to 39 in good health and CMV-seropositive. Each CDR3 is given with its conserved first and last residue. The D gene is left open where the match is weak. The size entry is marked missing in some rows and otherwise reads once, few, many or a size class.

d_call j_call v_call clone_size cdr3_nt cdr3_aa
. TRBJ2-5 TRBV29-1 . TGCAGCGTTATTAACCCGATTCGACAGCAAGAGACCCAGTACTTC CSVINPIRQQETQYF
. TRBJ1-2 TRBV7-9 . TGTGCCAGCAGCCTGACAGCGAACTCTAACTATGGCTACACCTTC CASSLTANSNYGYTF
TRBD1 TRBJ2-2 TRBV6-4 once TGTGCCAGCAGTCCGAGGACAGGGAGCACCGGGGAGCTGTTTTTT CASSPRTGSTGELFF
. TRBJ2-7 TRBV7-2 . TGTGCCAGCAGCTCATCAGAGAGAACAGGGTTCTCCTACGAGCAGTACTTC CASSSSERTGFSYEQYF
. TRBJ1-5 TRBV28 once TGTGCCAGCACCCCCGGAGGGTCCAGTCAGCCCCAGCATTTT CASTPGGSSQPQHF
TRBD2 TRBJ2-1 TRBV9 . TGTGCCAGCAGCGTAGGGGGGGGAACCTTGAACAATGAGCAGTTCTTC CASSVGGGTLNNEQFF
TRBD2 TRBJ2-5 TRBV5-6 . TGTGCCAGCAGCTTGGAAGGTAGCGGGAGAGGAGAGACCCAGTACTTC CASSLEGSGRGETQYF
TRBD1 TRBJ2-2 TRBV29-1 . TGCAGCGCCGGGACAGGGGGCATCGGGGAGCTGTTTTTT CSAGTGGIGELFF
. TRBJ2-5 TRBV4-1 medium-sized TGCGCCAGCAGCCAAGAGGGCCGTGCCCAAGAGACCCAGTACTTC CASSQEGRAQETQYF
. TRBJ1-1 TRBV6-5 once TGTGCCAGCAGTGTCAAGGTAGCGAACACTGAAGCTTTCTTT CASSVKVANTEAFF
. TRBJ2-1 TRBV28 once TGTGCCAGCGGATCCCACTACAGGGCCTACAATGAGCAGTTCTTC CASGSHYRAYNEQFF
. TRBJ1-1 TRBV16 . TGTGCCAGCAGCCAATTTAGTGAGACTGAAGCTTTCTTT CASSQFSETEAFF
. TRBJ1-2 TRBV4-1 . TGCGCCAGCAGCCAAGACACTCAGGGTAGCTATGGCTACACCTTC CASSQDTQGSYGYTF
. TRBJ1-1 TRBV9 . TGTGCCAGCAGCGTAGCTGGCCCGGGGAACACTGAAGCTTTCTTT CASSVAGPGNTEAFF
TRBD1 TRBJ1-2 TRBV11-1 . TGTGCCAGCAGACCAAAACACGGGGACAGGGAAGATGGCTACACCTTC CASRPKHGDREDGYTF
TRBD2 TRBJ2-4 TRBV28 once TGTGCCAGCAGTTTAGTCCTAGCGGGAGTTGGTATTCAGTACTTC CASSLVLAGVGIQYF
TRBD1 TRBJ1-2 TRBV5-6 . TGTGCCAGCAGCTTGGCTATCGGGGACAGCCTTCTTAACTATGGCTACACCTTC CASSLAIGDSLLNYGYTF
TRBD1 TRBJ1-5 TRBV7-9 . TGTGCCAGCAGCCGGACAGGGAACAATCAGCCCCAGCATTTT CASSRTGNNQPQHF
. TRBJ2-5 TRBV9 . TGTGCCAGCAGCGCGACAGGGACTGAAGAGACCCAGTACTTC CASSATGTEETQYF
TRBD2 TRBJ2-1 TRBV18 . TGTGCCAGCTCACGGACTAGCGGGAGTATCTCCTACAATGAGCAGTTCTTC CASSRTSGSISYNEQFF
TRBD1 TRBJ1-1 TRBV5-1 . TGCGCCAGCAGCTTGGGGGACAGGGAAATGATGAACACTGAAGCTTTCTTT CASSLGDREMMNTEAFF
TRBD2 TRBJ2-7 TRBV6-1 . TGTGCCAGCATTAGGACTAGCGGTTACTACGAGCAGTACTTC CASIRTSGYYEQYF
TRBD1 TRBJ1-2 TRBV5-6 few TGTGCCAGCAGCTTCAACTTACGCACCCAGACAGGGTTTAATGGCTACACCTTC CASSFNLRTQTGFNGYTF
. TRBJ1-4 TRBV6-5 . TGTGCCAGCAGTTACTTATCCAGCGGATCTAATGAAAAACTGTTTTTT CASSYLSSGSNEKLFF
TRBD2 TRBJ2-5 TRBV19 . TGTGCCAGCCGAAGGACCGGGACTAGCGGGCAAGAGACCCAGTACTTC CASRRTGTSGQETQYF
. TRBJ2-1 TRBV5-1 . TGCGCCAGCAGCTTGGGAGGGACTGGGATCGGGGAGCAGTTCTTC CASSLGGTGIGEQFF
TRBD2 TRBJ2-3 TRBV13 . TGTGCCAGCAGCCCGGGGGTTGGCGGGAGGGGAGCAGATACGCAGTATTTT CASSPGVGGRGADTQYF
TRBD1 TRBJ2-7 TRBV10-3 . TGTGCCATCAGAATCGGACAGGGGGCCCACGAGCAGTACTTC CAIRIGQGAHEQYF
TRBD1 TRBJ2-7 TRBV18 once TGTGCCAGCTCACGAGACAGGGGATCCAGATCCTACGAGCAGTACTTC CASSRDRGSRSYEQYF
. TRBJ2-3 TRBV18 . TGTGCCAGCTCATTTGGACATAGCACAGATACGCAGTATTTT CASSFGHSTDTQYF
. TRBJ2-7 TRBV6-5 . TGTGCCAGCAAGGAGCCAGGGGGGTCCTACGAGCAGTACTTC CASKEPGGSYEQYF
. TRBJ1-4 TRBV5-6 . TGTGCCAGCAGCTCGGTTAATGAAAAACTGTTTTTT CASSSVNEKLFF
TRBD1 TRBJ1-5 TRBV7-2 . TGTGCCAGCAGCTTGACAGGGGGCGCAGATTCGCCCCAGCATTTT CASSLTGGADSPQHF
. TRBJ2-7 TRBV5-6 . TGTGCCAGCAGCCCAGGGGGGTCGGGCTACGAGCAGTACTTC CASSPGGSGYEQYF
TRBD2 TRBJ2-3 TRBV18 . TGTGCCAGCTCACCGAATCAGCTAGCGGGAGTCACAGATACGCAGTATTTT CASSPNQLAGVTDTQYF
. TRBJ2-1 TRBV6-4 . TGTGCCAGCAGCCTTATAGGCGGAGTGGGTCACAATGAGCAGTTCTTC CASSLIGGVGHNEQFF
. TRBJ2-5 TRBV29-1 . TGCAGCGTTGAAACCGGGACAACAGAGACCCAGTACTTC CSVETGTTETQYF
. TRBJ1-2 TRBV30 . TGTGCCAGAAAACACCAAGGGAGCGGCGGCTACACCTTC CARKHQGSGGYTF
TRBD1 TRBJ2-3 TRBV27 . TGTGCCAGCAGTTCCTGGACAGGGGGCAGGACAGATACGCAGTATTTT CASSSWTGGRTDTQYF
TRBD2 TRBJ2-2 TRBV5-1 . TGCGCCAGCAGCTTCTCTGCGGGAGGGCCAGCGGGGGAGCTGTTTTTT CASSFSAGGPAGELFF
TRBD1 TRBJ2-1 TRBV7-3 . TGTGCCAGCAGCCCAAGACAGGGGGGCTACAATGAGCAGTTCTTC CASSPRQGGYNEQFF
TRBD1 TRBJ1-2 TRBV11-2 . TGTGCCAGCAGCTTCGGGACAGGGGGTGGCTACACCTTC CASSFGTGGGYTF
. TRBJ2-1 TRBV25-1 . TGTGCCAGCAGTGATTTTGACGGGAGTTACAATGAGCAGTTCTTC CASSDFDGSYNEQFF
TRBD1 TRBJ1-5 TRBV7-8 . TGTGCCAGCAGCCGGACAGGGAGCCCCCTCAATCAGCCCCAGCATTTT CASSRTGSPLNQPQHF
TRBD2 TRBJ2-5 TRBV2 . TGTGCCAGCAGTGGACTAGCGGGTGGGCGGGGCCAGTACTTC CASSGLAGGRGQYF
TRBD2 TRBJ2-3 TRBV28 . TGTGCCAGCAGTTCCCGGGGGGAGAGCACAGATACGCAGTATTTT CASSSRGESTDTQYF
TRBD2 TRBJ2-7 TRBV7-8 . TGTGCCAGCAGCTTTGGGACTAGCGGGAGCTCCTACGAGCAGTACTTC CASSFGTSGSSYEQYF
TRBD2 TRBJ2-3 TRBV5-1 . TGCGCCAGCAGCTTGGGACTAGCGGGAGAGACAGATACGCAGTATTTT CASSLGLAGETDTQYF
. TRBJ1-4 TRBV6-1 . TGTGCCAGCAGTGAAGGAAGGACAGACAATGAAAAACTGTTTTTT CASSEGRTDNEKLFF
. TRBJ2-7 TRBV5-1 once TGCGCCAGCAGCTTGGATCCGGTTTCCTACGAGCAGTACTTC CASSLDPVSYEQYF
. TRBJ1-5 TRBV6-6 . TGTGCCAGCAGTTATGGTGCAGGGGGCAATCAGCCCCAGCATTTT CASSYGAGGNQPQHF
. TRBJ1-1 TRBV6-1 once TGTGCCAGCAGTGAACAGAGGTACACTGAAGCTTTCTTT CASSEQRYTEAFF
TRBD2 TRBJ2-1 TRBV6-5 . TGTGCCAGCACCATATTTAGCGGGAGTGGGTATGAGCAGTTCTTC CASTIFSGSGYEQFF
. TRBJ2-1 TRBV4-1 . TGCGCCAGCAGCCAATGGGACTGGGACTACAATGAGCAGTTCTTC CASSQWDWDYNEQFF
TRBD2 TRBJ2-7 TRBV5-4 . TGTGCCAGCAGCTTGGGAGGACTAGCGGAACGGGTGGGCGAGCAGTACTTC CASSLGGLAERVGEQYF
. TRBJ1-2 TRBV18 . TGTGCCAGCTCACACGCCGTTCAGGGAGGTGGCTACACCTTC CASSHAVQGGGYTF
. TRBJ1-2 TRBV5-1 . TGCGCCAGCAGCCAACGACCCCACAGGGAACCTCTTAACTATGGCTACACCTTC CASSQRPHREPLNYGYTF